The present TCR beta chain was sequenced within a study of cytomegalovirus exposure and HLA in healthy donors. The study's findings and limits: Beyond CMV serostatus, there was no information to go on about immune exposure. Follow-up analysis later connected one missense variant in DCLRE1C with trimming of TCR beta V- and J-genes.

Germline loops: CDR1 SNHLY, CDR2 FYNNEI. The V gene lost 2 bases and the J gene lost 3 bases, with 11 bases spanning the gap. The CDR3 has 15 amino acids. The PCR had 60 Vbeta and 13 Jbeta primers. The assay was immunoSEQ multiplex PCR, and TCRdb's table has in-frame clones only and misses some. Here the sample spans some 130,000 clones, 75% to 85% being singletons. Concerning this clone: What it binds is not known.

The chain combines TRBV2 with TRBJ1-5; TRBD1 might be the D (5 bases). This clonotype was obtained from a man aged 35 to 55 in good health and CMV-seronegative. Material: PBMCs. The DNA for the CDR3 is TGTGCCAGCAGTGAATACAGGCATTCCAATCAGCCCCAGCATTTT. It codes for CASSEYRHSNQPQHF. Drawing the rest from reference TRBV2 and TRBJ1-5, the complete variable domain is EPEVTQTPSHQVTQMGQEVILRCVPISNHLYFYWYRQILGQKVEFLVSFYNNEISEKSEIFDDQFSVERPDGSNFTLKIRSTKLEDSAMYFCASSEYRHSNQPQHFGDGTRLSIL.